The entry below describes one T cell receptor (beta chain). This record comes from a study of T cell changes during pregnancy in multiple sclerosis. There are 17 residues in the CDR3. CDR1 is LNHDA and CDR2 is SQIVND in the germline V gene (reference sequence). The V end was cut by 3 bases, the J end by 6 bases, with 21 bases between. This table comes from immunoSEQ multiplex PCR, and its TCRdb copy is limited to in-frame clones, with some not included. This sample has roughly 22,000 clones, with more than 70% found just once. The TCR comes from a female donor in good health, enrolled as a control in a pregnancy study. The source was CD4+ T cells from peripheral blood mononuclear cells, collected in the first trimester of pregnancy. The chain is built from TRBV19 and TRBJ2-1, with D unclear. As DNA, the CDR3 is TGTGCCAGTAGTATCCCCTCTGGGCTTACCTTTCCCAATGAGCAGTTCTTC. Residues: CASSIPSGLTFPNEQFF.